The 21 T cell receptor beta chains given below trace back to one sample, sequenced in a study of T-cell reconstitution after alpha-beta-depleted transplantation in children (dated by TCRdb to between 2015 and 2016). The meaning of the sample's treatment or condition label: allogeneic hematopoietic cell transplantation with graft depleted of TCRalphabeta T cells and CD19 B cells. Library prep was done by PCR. Sequencing was carried out with an Illumina HiSeq 2500. Molecular barcoding was employed in the preparation of TCR libraries, with unique molecular identifiers being used to normalize TCRbeta repertoire quantification. TCRdb cleaned the public reads at Q25 with fastp, built clones with MiXCR and kept in-frame beta chains. Every entry covers one CDR3 protein and lists the most common genes and DNA from its rows. This sample is represented by about 260,000 distinct CDR3 sequences; around 7.8% of them were singletons. 6.3% of the sample is held by the ten biggest clonotypes.

The sample here was PBMCs, mostly from graft donor cells, taken 180 days after TCRalphabeta/CD19-depleted stem cell transplant. The receptors stem from a male patient younger than 18 who had a stem cell transplant for acute lymphoblastic leukemia, so the T cells may come from the graft donor.

This clonotype was counted many times. The chain joins TRBV7-2 to TRBJ2-2; TRBD1 matches at 8 bases. V was clipped by 3 bases and J by 1 base; unmatched bases: 4. The germline gives CDR1 SGHTA, CDR2 FQGNSA. The CDR3 totals 16 residues. CDR3 loop: CASSFDRGRNTGELFF. CDR3 bases: TGTGCCAGCAGCTTCGACAGGGGCCGGAACACCGGGGAGCTGTTTTTT.

This clonotype has ten or more counts. In DNA, the CDR3 is TGCAGTGCTAAGGGACTAGCGGGATTGAAGACCCAGTACTTC. Its protein is CSAKGLAGLKTQYF. V gene TRBV20-1 combines with J gene TRBJ2-5; TRBD2 matches at 13 bases. The ends lost 4 bases at V and 6 bases at J; junction bases unmatched: 5. CDR1 is DFQATT, CDR2 SNEGSKA, per germline (reference sequence). There are 14 residues in the CDR3.

This clonotype was observed at least ten times. This sequence joins TRBV6-5 and TRBJ2-2; the match to TRBD1 covers 7 bases. This CDR3 is built from 17 residues. Looked up from germline, CDR1 is MNHEY and CDR2 is SVGAGI. After removal of 0 bases from V and 4 bases from J, the junction contained 8 bases not matched to a gene. The CDR3 spells CASSYSTGSKTTGELFF. CDR3 in DNA: TGTGCCAGCAGTTACTCGACAGGGAGTAAGACCACCGGGGAGCTGTTTTTT.

This clonotype was recorded many times. The chain carries TRBV6-5 and TRBJ2-1; 7 nucleotides align to TRBD1. Germline-derived CDR1 and CDR2 are MNHEY and SVGAGI. CDR3 size: 15 residues. V was pared by 0 bases and J by 4 bases, with 3 bases of the junction left unmatched. CDR3 DNA: TGTGCCAGCAGTTACTCCCGGACAGGTTACAATGAGCAGTTCTTC. This translates into CASSYSRTGYNEQFF.

There are many counts of this clonotype. J is TRBJ1-6 and V is TRBV9, with TRBD1 identical over 7 bases. Unmatched junction bases numbered 10, after V lost 0 bases and J lost 7 bases. The CDR3 has 17 amino acids. Germline CDR1 and CDR2: SGDLS and YYNGEE. The CDR3 region has the DNA TGTGCCAGCAGCGTAGCGGGACAGCTTGGGTCCAATTCACCCCTCCACTTT. It yields the protein CASSVAGQLGSNSPLHF.

This clonotype appeared once. The chain is built from TRBV6-5 and TRBJ1-1; TRBD1 matches at 7 bases. The junction had 3 bases not matched to a gene; V was cut back by 2 bases and J by 0 bases. CDR3 length: 15 residues. The germline V gene has CDR1 MNHEY and CDR2 SVGAGI. The CDR3 DNA is TGTGCCAGCAGTTACCGCGGGACAGTGAACACTGAAGCTTTCTTT. Translation gives CASSYRGTVNTEAFF.

This clonotype occurred a few times. The V call is TRBV6-2 or TRBV6-3, the J call TRBJ2-7; 9 bases map to TRBD1. The CDR3 contains 15 residues. The ends lost 0 bases at V and 5 bases at J; junction bases unmatched: 5. Germline V gives CDR1 MNHEY, CDR2 SVGEGT. The CDR3, as DNA: TGTGCCAGCAGTTACTCGGGGACAGGGACCCACGAGCAGTACTTC. This gives the protein CASSYSGTGTHEQYF.

This clonotype was counted ten times or more. This chain's CDR3 is CASRLIPLRVTGANVLTF. CDR3 nucleotides: TGTGCCAGCAGGCTCATCCCCCTCAGGGTGACTGGGGCCAACGTCCTGACTTTC. V usage is TRBV11-1 and J usage is TRBJ2-6, with TRBD1 as a possible D gene (5 bases). The germline gives CDR1 SGHAT, CDR2 FQDESV (reference sequence). The CDR3 covers 18 residues. Trimming pared 6 bases from V and 2 bases from J, leaving 20 bases between.

This clonotype showed up many times. The chain carries TRBV11-2 and TRBJ1-3; D not certain. The V end was cut by 4 bases, the J end by 0 bases, with 13 bases between. CDR3 length equals 16 residues. CDR1 SGHAT and CDR2 FQNNGV come from the germline V gene. CDR3 sequence: CASSSRSASSGNTIYF. Written as DNA, the CDR3 is TGTGCCAGCAGCTCACGGTCAGCGAGCTCTGGAAACACCATATATTTT.

This clonotype was recorded many times. In nucleotides, the CDR3 is TGTGCCAGCAGCCCAGCCTGGAGCTCCTACGAGCAGTACTTC. This sequence encodes CASSPAWSSYEQYF. The chain couples TRBV7-9 to TRBJ2-7; no definite D call. Trimming took off 5 bases at V and 0 bases at J, with 11 bases between the two ends. Germline V CDR1 and CDR2: SEHNR, FQNEAQ (reference sequence). The length of the CDR3 is 14 residues.

This clonotype has at least ten counts. The chain links TRBV20-1 to TRBJ2-2; 7 bases align to TRBD2. J gave up 6 bases and V 3 bases, and 4 bases lay outside the gene matches. Germline CDR1 DFQATT, CDR2 SNEGSKA (reference sequence). The CDR3 covers 13 residues. The CDR3: CSASRLAAGELFF. In DNA form, the CDR3 reads TGCAGTGCTAGCAGGCTAGCGGCCGGGGAGCTGTTTTTT.

At least ten counts were recorded for this clonotype. This sequence joins TRBV24-1 and TRBJ2-1; TRBD1 matches 10 bases. J lost 9 bases, V lost 3 bases, and 4 bases had no gene match. Germline CDR1 and CDR2: KGHDR and SFDVKD. This CDR3 spans 14 amino acids. In DNA, the CDR3 is TGTGCCACCAGTGATCCGGGACAGGGGACTGAGCAGTTCTTC. Translating it yields CATSDPGQGTEQFF.

This clonotype was seen at least ten times. The chain recombines TRBV3-1 with TRBJ2-1, with TRBD1 identical over 8 bases. CDR3 length: 14 amino acids. Germline V gene sequence: CDR1 LGHDT, CDR2 YNNKEL (reference sequence). The J segment lost 8 bases and the V segment lost 3 bases, leaving 6 bases of the junction unmatched. DNA for the CDR3: TGTGCCAGCAGCCATTCAGGCAGGGGGCATGAGCAGTTCTTC. Translating gives CASSHSGRGHEQFF.

The V gene is TRBV9, the J gene TRBJ2-2; the match to TRBD2 covers 9 bases. Per germline, CDR1 SGDLS and CDR2 YYNGEE. This CDR3 comprises 14 residues. Losses at the gene ends were 3 bases for V and 4 bases for J; bases not matched to a gene: 1. The CDR3 reads CASSAGLATGELFF. CDR3 in DNA: TGTGCCAGCAGCGCGGGACTAGCCACCGGGGAGCTGTTTTTT.

On this clonotype itself: This may stem from a read error, because a much larger clone lies one nucleotide away. The rearrangement joins TRBV28 to TRBJ1-1; tentative D call: TRBD1 (6 bases). With 11 bases removed from V and 5 bases from J, the gap between germline ends came to 18 bases. The germline gives CDR1 MDHEN, CDR2 SYDVKM. The length of the CDR3 is 13 residues. CDR3 nucleotides: TGTGCCCGCATCGAGGTGAGGGGGACTGAAGCTTTCTTT. Its translation: CARIEVRGTEAFF. Using reference TRBV28 and TRBJ1-1 for the parts outside the CDR3, the full variable domain is DVKVTQSSRYLVKRTGEKVFLECVQDMDHENMFWYRQDPGLGLRLIYFSYDVKMKEKGDIPEGYSVSREKKERFSLILESASTNQTSMYLCARIEVRGTEAFFGQGTRLTVV.

The chain employs TRBV6-2 or TRBV6-3 and TRBJ1-2, with D possibly being TRBD1 (6 bases). Trimming removed 5 bases at V and 5 bases at J, with 12 bases between. There are 13 residues in the CDR3. Germline-derived CDR1 and CDR2 are MNHEY and SVGEGT. CDR3 in amino acids: CASSNWDKYGYTF. DNA of the CDR3: TGTGCCAGCAGTAACTGGGACAAGTATGGCTACACCTTC.

Concerning this clonotype: A much larger clone differs from this one at a single base, so this may be a read error. This rearrangement joins TRBV4-2 to TRBJ1-1; D remains ambiguous. The CDR3 has 14 residues. Trimming removed 0 bases at V and 0 bases at J, with 5 bases between. Per the germline V gene, CDR1 is LGHNA and CDR2 is YNFKEQ. The CDR3 region is CASSQDRVNTEAFF. CDR3 sequence (DNA): TGTGCCAGCAGCCAAGATCGAGTGAACACTGAAGCTTTCTTT.

This clonotype has a count of ten or more. The rearrangement links TRBV7-9 to TRBJ2-2; 10 nucleotides line up with TRBD2. Germline V CDR1 and CDR2: SEHNR, FQNEAQ (reference sequence). V lost 2 bases, J lost 1 base, and 4 bases stayed unmatched. The CDR3 is made up of 17 amino acids. CDR3 region: CASSLKTSGENTGELFF. DNA of the CDR3: TGTGCCAGCAGCTTAAAAACTAGCGGGGAGAACACCGGGGAGCTGTTTTTT.

This clonotype was seen a handful of times. The genes are TRBV6-5 and TRBJ2-2, with D unresolved. The V end lost 0 bases, the J end lost 1 base, and 6 bases lay between the germline ends. Looked up from germline, CDR1 is MNHEY and CDR2 is SVGAGI. CDR3 length: 15 residues. The CDR3: CASSYSPMNTGELFF. The CDR3 region has the DNA TGTGCCAGCAGTTACTCTCCCATGAACACCGGGGAGCTGTTTTTT.

This clonotype was detected ten times or more. The chain recombines TRBV5-8 with TRBJ2-7; 7 bases align to TRBD1. The germline CDR1 and CDR2 sequences are SGHTS and YDEGEE. The length of the CDR3 is 13 residues. With 4 bases clipped from V and 2 bases from J, the junction kept 3 bases outside the gene matches. The CDR3 loop reads CASSRGQTYEQYF. CDR3 nucleotides: TGTGCCAGCAGCCGGGGACAGACCTACGAGCAGTACTTC.

Many counts were recorded for this clonotype. This chain joins TRBV7-9 and TRBJ2-5; D possibly matches TRBD1 or TRBD2 (5 bases each). The V and J ends lost 5 bases and 2 bases respectively, with 12 bases between them. The CDR3 length is 14 residues. CDR1 and CDR2 (germline): SEHNR, FQNEAQ (reference sequence). The CDR3 protein is CASSPREGQETQYF. CDR3 bases: TGTGCCAGCAGCCCCAGAGAGGGGCAAGAGACCCAGTACTTC.